This T cell receptor beta chain was profiled in a study of blood T cell repertoires in COVID-19. On the study more broadly: Samples representing acute and convalescent COVID-19 were sourced from the United States, Italy and Spain. From T cells, B-cell-depleted T cells, or PBMCs came the material, which was cDNA or gDNA.

Original handling: Amplified reference gene primers provided the basis for estimating nucleated cell counts. Only in-frame clones appear in the TCRdb table, and some are missing; sequencing was by immunoSEQ multiplex PCR. V and J calls and clone size are copied from that table; D and trimming were computed from the DNA. The table shows around 36,000 clones, with 89% occurring only once. The germline gives CDR1 SEHNR, CDR2 FQNEAQ (reference sequence). The CDR3 contains 15 residues. With V trimmed by 5 bases and J by 0 bases, 7 bases remained unmatched. The chain links TRBV7-9 to TRBJ2-7; 7 nucleotides align to TRBD1. Sequencing used peripheral blood. The clonotype originates from a human donor in a cohort sampled during active COVID-19. The CDR3 DNA reads TGTGCCAGCAGCAGCGGACAGGAATACTCCTACGAGCAGTACTTC. Its protein is CASSSGQEYSYEQYF.